This entry is about one T cell receptor (beta chain). This record comes from a study of control samples from healthy donors and cancer patients. J gave up 4 bases and V 6 bases, and 9 bases lay outside the gene matches. Germline CDR1 reads MNHNS; CDR2 reads SASEGT. The CDR3 length is 16 residues. Generated by immunoSEQ multiplex PCR, the TCRdb table keeps only in-frame clones and is missing some. The table records around 94,000 clones, approximately 90% of them present only once. The TCR was taken from a woman between 18 and 29 years old in good health. This rearrangement joins TRBV6-1 to TRBJ2-3; the match to TRBD2 covers 11 bases. Sample: blood. This chain's CDR3 is CASRELAGAPPDTQYF. The CDR3, as DNA: TGTGCCAGCAGGGAACTAGCGGGAGCCCCCCCAGATACGCAGTATTTT.